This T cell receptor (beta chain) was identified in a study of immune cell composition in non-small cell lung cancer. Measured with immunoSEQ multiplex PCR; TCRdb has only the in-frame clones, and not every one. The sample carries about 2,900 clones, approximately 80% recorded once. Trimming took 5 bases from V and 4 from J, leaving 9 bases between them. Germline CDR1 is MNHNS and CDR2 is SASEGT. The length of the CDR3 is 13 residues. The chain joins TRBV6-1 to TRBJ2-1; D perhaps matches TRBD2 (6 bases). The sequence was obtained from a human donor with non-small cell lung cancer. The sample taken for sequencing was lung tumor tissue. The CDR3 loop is CASSSSVYNEQFF. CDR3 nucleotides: TGTGCCAGCAGTTCTAGCGTTTACAATGAGCAGTTCTTC.